This T cell receptor beta chain derives from a study of cytomegalovirus exposure and HLA in healthy donors. Remarks on this clone: Its antigen remains unidentified.

The CDR3 spans 14 residues. V was cut by 5 bases and J by 3 bases, with 11 bases left in between. CDR1 and CDR2 from the germline V gene are SGHVS and FQNEAQ. Study-level points and caveats: According to the study, roughly 180 TCR beta chains were cytomegalovirus-associated. Researchers left out some V segments, among them TRBV6-2 and TRBV6-3, as indistinguishable. It was only CMV serostatus that was available as immune exposure information. TCR beta sequences numbering under 20,000 were associated with HLA alleles at 0.05 false discovery rate in a later analysis.

Researchers ran the PCR with 60 Vbeta and 13 Jbeta primers. Here immunoSEQ multiplex PCR was the method, and the copy in TCRdb shows in-frame clones only, minus some. The sample holds around 130,000 clones, roughly three fifths seen once. The sequence was collected from a male donor in good health and CMV-seronegative. The sequenced sample was PBMCs. The chain employs TRBV7-8 and TRBJ2-1; TRBD2 might be the D (6 bases). The CDR3 region has the DNA TGTGCCAGCAGCCCCCGGGAGATCTACAATGAGCAGTTCTTC. The encoded protein is CASSPREIYNEQFF.